This T cell receptor (beta chain) was recorded in a study of T-cell reconstitution after alpha-beta-depleted transplantation in children (dated by TCRdb to 2016 to 2018). Context from the whole study: The study quantitatively tracked T-cell immune reconstitution after TCRalphabeta/CD19-depleted allogeneic hematopoietic cell transplantation in children using TCR repertoire profiling.

This clonotype was seen more than once but under ten times. The clone's antigen remains unknown. No base quality values were provided; no much bigger clone lies one nucleotide off. The cysteine opens and the phenylalanine closes a CDR3 of 17 amino acids. The kept DNA is CDR3 alone, 51 bases in frame from the first base. The CDR1 and CDR2 encoded by the germline V gene are MNHNS and SASEGT. From V the trimming removes 4 bases and from J it removes 4 bases, while the gene matches leave 7 bases of the junction unaccounted for. Libraries were built with PCR. This sample was sequenced with an Illumina HiSeq 2500. To normalize quantification of the TCRbeta repertoire, the TCR libraries were built with molecular barcoding that relied on unique molecular identifiers. TCRdb trimmed public reads at Q25 via fastp, called clones via MiXCR and kept in-frame beta chains. Rows matching on CDR3 protein sequence are summarized as one entry with the most common DNA and genes. The sample profile shows 350,000 to 400,000 distinct CDR3 sequences; over 20% of them were found once. Jointly, the top ten make up approximately 3.8% of the sample.

Here the sequenced sample was PBMCs from the stem cell graft donor, taken from the stem cell graft. The chain is encoded by TRBV6-1 joined to TRBJ2-2, with 12 junctional bases fitting TRBD2. The clonotype originates from a human donor who donated a stem cell graft to a child with acute myeloid leukemia. The CDR3 region has the sequence CASSAPGTSGFTGELFF. In nucleotide form, the sequence is TGTGCCAGCAGTGCGCCTGGGACTAGCGGGTTCACCGGGGAGCTGTTTTTT.